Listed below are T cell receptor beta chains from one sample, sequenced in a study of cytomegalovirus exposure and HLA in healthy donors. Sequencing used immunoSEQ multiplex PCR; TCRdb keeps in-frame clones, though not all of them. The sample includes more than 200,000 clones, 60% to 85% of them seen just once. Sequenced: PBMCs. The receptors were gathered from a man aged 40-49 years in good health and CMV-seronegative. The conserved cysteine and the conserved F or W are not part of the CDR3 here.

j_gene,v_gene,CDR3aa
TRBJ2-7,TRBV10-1,ASSGGSSYEQY
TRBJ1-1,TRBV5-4,ASGPMNTEAF
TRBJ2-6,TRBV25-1,ASLDREGANVLT
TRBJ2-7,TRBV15,ATSGRLADRVYEQY
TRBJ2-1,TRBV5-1,ASSLLAGGGNEQF
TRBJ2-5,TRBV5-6,ASSLTAQETQY
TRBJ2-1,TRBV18,ASRPLGDEQF
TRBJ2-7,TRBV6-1,ASSGPGQGTEQY
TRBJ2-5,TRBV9,ASSVSGMETQY
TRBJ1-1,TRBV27,ASSRRTVTEAF
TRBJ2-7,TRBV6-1,ASSDPAGGDISYEQY
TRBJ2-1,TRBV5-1,ASSRAGGSYNEQF
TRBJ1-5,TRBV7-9,ASSLATGGNQPQH
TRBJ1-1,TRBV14,ASSPLGGKILEAF
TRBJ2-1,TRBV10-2,ASSSSGQGGEQF
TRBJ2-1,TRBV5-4,ASSLGLAGAAGNEQF
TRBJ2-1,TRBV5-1,ASNEDSSYNEQF
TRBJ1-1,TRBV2,ASELGDGTEAF
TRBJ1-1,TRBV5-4,ASSLTGGGTEAF
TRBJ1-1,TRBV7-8,ASSPMDRAGTEAF
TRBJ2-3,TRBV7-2,ASSLGAGGAGDTQY
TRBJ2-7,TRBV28,ASSFGLATLYEQY
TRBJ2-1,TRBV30,AWSQREKEQF
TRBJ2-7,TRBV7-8,ASSLDASDEDEQY